This section outlines one T cell receptor beta chain sequence together with its context. Its specificity is unknown. PCR was performed using 60 Vbeta and 13 Jbeta primers. Method: immunoSEQ multiplex PCR; TCRdb's copy keeps in-frame clones and lacks some. The sample includes 150,000 to 200,000 clones, 80% of them seen just once. Germline V gene lookup returns CDR1 SGDLS and CDR2 YYNGEE. CDR3 length: 15 amino acids. The V gene end was trimmed by 6 bases and the J gene end by 9 bases; junction bases not matched to a gene: 15. The sample comes from a study of cytomegalovirus exposure and HLA in healthy donors. Overall study findings and caveats: With later analysis, a missense DCLRE1C variant became linked to TCR beta V- and J-gene trimming. It has been reported that TCR beta sequences accurately predicted the HLA-A and HLA-B alleles of most subjects.

This clonotype was sampled from a man younger than 45 in good health and CMV-seropositive. The sample was PBMCs. The chain employs TRBV9 and TRBJ2-1; 7 nucleotides line up with TRBD2. The DNA for the CDR3 is TGTGCCAGCACCTCAACTGGTGGGAGGGCGGGTGAGCAGTTCTTC. It codes for CASTSTGGRAGEQFF.